Below are 2 T cell receptor beta chains sequenced from a single sample in a study of T cell responses to AZD1222 COVID-19 vaccine. TCRdb's copy holds only in-frame clones and misses some; the assay was immunoSEQ multiplex PCR. Altogether roughly 120,000 clones are present, roughly 88% being singletons, with the ten largest covering 1.5% to 2%. Here the sequenced sample was peripheral blood, taken on day 0 of AZD1222 vaccination. The receptors were sampled from an adult in good health.

CDR3 protein: CASSLLGLSNQPQHF. The DNA for the CDR3 is TGTGCCAGCAGCTTATTGGGACTTAGCAATCAGCCCCAGCATTTT. The V and J genes are TRBV7-9 and TRBJ1-5; maybe TRBD1 (5 bases). Looked up from germline, CDR1 is SEHNR and CDR2 is FQNEAQ (reference sequence). The CDR3 consists of 15 residues. The ends were cut back, 2 bases at V and 0 bases at J, with 8 bases in the middle. Combining the CDR3 with reference TRBV7-9 and TRBJ1-5 gives the whole variable domain DTGVSQNPRHKITKRGQNVTFRCDPISEHNRLYWYRQTLGQGPEFLTYFQNEAQLEKSRLLSDRFSAERPKGSFSTLEIQRTEQGDSAMYLCASSLLGLSNQPQHFGDGTRLSIL.

This clone has a single count. This sequence joins TRBV29-1 and TRBJ1-2; 11 bases match TRBD1. This CDR3 spans 10 amino acids. The V and J ends lost 6 bases and 12 bases, in that order; junction bases with no gene match: 3. Germline CDR1 is SQVTM and CDR2 is ANQGSEA. CDR3 nucleotides: TGCAGCGTCGGGACAGGGGGTAACACCTTC. This encodes CSVGTGGNTF.